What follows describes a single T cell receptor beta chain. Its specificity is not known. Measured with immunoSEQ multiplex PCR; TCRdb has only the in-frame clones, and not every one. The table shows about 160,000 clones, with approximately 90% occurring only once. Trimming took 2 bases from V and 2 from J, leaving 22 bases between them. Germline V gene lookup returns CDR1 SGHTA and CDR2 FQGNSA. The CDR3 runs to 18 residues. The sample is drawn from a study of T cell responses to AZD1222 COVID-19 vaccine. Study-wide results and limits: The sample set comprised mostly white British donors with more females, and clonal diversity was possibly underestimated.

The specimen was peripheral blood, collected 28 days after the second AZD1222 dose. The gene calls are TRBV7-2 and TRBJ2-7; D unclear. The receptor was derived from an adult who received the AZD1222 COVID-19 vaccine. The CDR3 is CASSLRSTLGTKAYEQYF. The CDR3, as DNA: TGTGCCAGCAGCTTAAGGTCTACGCTCGGAACCAAAGCCTACGAGCAGTACTTC.